One sample yielded the 25 T cell receptor beta chains listed below, sequenced in a study of shared clonotypes between healthy human individuals. The assay was immunoSEQ multiplex PCR, and TCRdb's table has in-frame clones only and misses some. The sample has over a million clones, approximately 78% seen once. The source material was memory CD4+ T cells from PBMCs. Described subset: CD45RA-negative fraction. The receptors here all came from a man aged 18 to 29 in good health. Some clones in this sample may be carry-over from other donors' samples.

The CDR3, as DNA: TGCGCCAGCAGCCAAGATGGTAACATAGGCTACACCTTC. Protein: CASSQDGNIGYTF. J is TRBJ1-2 and V is TRBV4-1; D ambiguous. Germline V gene data show CDR1 as MGHRA and CDR2 as YSYEKL. V lost 0 bases, J lost 8 bases, and 10 bases lay in between. There are 13 residues in the CDR3.

Concerning this clone: One base separates it from a far larger clone, so it is likely a read error. The chain uses TRBV20-1 and TRBJ2-7, with D unresolved. Trimming left V 7 bases short and J 6 bases short, with 13 bases between. Germline-derived CDR1 and CDR2 are DFQATT and SNEGSKA (reference sequence). This CDR3 has 11 amino acids. The CDR3 nucleotides read TGCAGTGTTTGGAGTCGGTGCGAGCAGTACTTC. It translates to CSVWSRCEQYF.

On this clone itself: In the same sample, other DNA sequences code for this CDR3. The V call is TRBV6-1, the J call TRBJ1-2; D perhaps matches TRBD1 (6 bases). This CDR3 has 13 amino acids. Germline values: CDR1 MNHNS, CDR2 SASEGT. V was pared by 5 bases and J by 1 base, with 8 bases between. CDR3 DNA: TGTGCCAGCAGTCTGGACAGTAACTATGGCTACACCTTC. Protein: CASSLDSNYGYTF.

The rearrangement joins TRBV20-1 to TRBJ2-4; D is ambiguous. Trimming cost V 8 bases and J 0 bases, with 2 bases left between them. Germline-derived CDR1 and CDR2 are DFQATT and SNEGSKA (reference sequence). The CDR3 sequence is 10 residues long. CDR3 coding DNA: TGCAGTCTAGCCAAAAACATTCAGTACTTC. Its protein is CSLAKNIQYF.

A word on this clone: One base away lies a much larger clone, so this may be a sequencing read error. In the same sample, other DNA sequences code for this CDR3. The chain has TRBV11-3 and TRBJ2-5; no firm D call. Germline values: CDR1 SGHNT, CDR2 YENEEA. This CDR3 is 13 amino acids long. V was trimmed by 1 base and J by 2 bases, leaving 5 bases between them. CDR3 sequence (DNA): TGTGCCAGCAGCTTAGGGACGCAAGAGACCCAGTACTTC. Translating it yields CASSLGTQETQYF.

This chain joins TRBV9 and TRBJ2-1; D unclear. Germline CDR1 SGDLS, CDR2 YYNGEE. The CDR3 covers 15 residues. V shed 3 bases and J shed 7 bases, with 17 bases lying between them. Written as DNA, the CDR3 is TGTGCCAGCAGCGCTGCCTCCTTAGGTATTAATGAGCAGTTCTTC. Its protein product is CASSAASLGINEQFF.

DNA for the CDR3: TGTGCCAGCAGCCAAGTTCCATGGACATCCTCAGACTATGGCTACACCTTC. Translating gives CASSQVPWTSSDYGYTF. The chain recombines TRBV14 with TRBJ1-2, with D tentatively TRBD1 (5 bases). Germline CDR1 SGHDN, CDR2 FVKESK. The CDR3 is 17 residues long. V lost 1 base and J lost 3, with 18 bases in between.

A single count supports this clone. CDR3 sequence reads: CASSPQGLAGLWEQYF. The CDR3 nucleotides read TGTGCCAGTAGTCCCCAGGGACTAGCGGGGCTGTGGGAGCAGTACTTC. The chain employs TRBV19 and TRBJ2-7; TRBD2 aligns across 13 bases. CDR3 length equals 16 residues. The V gene's germline CDR1 is LNHDA and CDR2 SQIVND (reference sequence). V lost 5 bases, J lost 7 bases, and 11 bases stayed unmatched.

V usage is TRBV14 and J usage is TRBJ1-1; D unresolved. This CDR3 contains 12 residues. Trimming took 2 bases from V and 7 from J, leaving 8 bases between them. From germline, CDR1 is SGHDN and CDR2 FVKESK. The CDR3 region is CASSQLEREAFF. The CDR3 nucleotides read TGTGCCAGCAGCCAATTGGAACGTGAAGCTTTCTTT.

V and J are TRBV5-6 and TRBJ1-2; D unresolved. There are 13 residues in the CDR3. The V end lost 4 bases, the J end lost 4 bases, and 11 bases lay between the germline ends. Looked up from germline, CDR1 is SGHDT and CDR2 is YYEEEE. The DNA for the CDR3 is TGTGCCAGCAGCCAGACTCCACCCTATGGCTACACCTTC. Encoded protein: CASSQTPPYGYTF.

In this sample, this clone turned up once. This sequence joins TRBV28 and TRBJ2-7; no clear D. This CDR3 comprises 12 residues. V lost 4 bases and J 3 bases, leaving 7 bases between the germline ends. Germline V gene lookup returns CDR1 MDHEN and CDR2 SYDVKM. CDR3 sequence: CASSSVNYEQYF. Here the CDR3 DNA reads TGTGCCAGCAGTTCCGTGAACTACGAGCAGTACTTC. Supplemented by reference TRBV28 and TRBJ2-7, the full variable domain reads DVKVTQSSRYLVKRTGEKVFLECVQDMDHENMFWYRQDPGLGLRLIYFSYDVKMKEKGDIPEGYSVSREKKERFSLILESASTNQTSMYLCASSSVNYEQYFGPGTRLTVT.

This rearrangement joins TRBV5-4 to TRBJ1-1; tentative D call: TRBD1 (5 bases). Per germline, CDR1 SGHNT and CDR2 YYREEE (reference sequence). V lost 3 bases to trimming and J lost 5 bases, with 17 bases between them. The CDR3 has 15 residues. The CDR3 region is CASSSQAGGRTEAFF. For the CDR3, the DNA is TGTGCCAGCAGCTCTCAGGCCGGGGGGAGGACTGAAGCTTTCTTT.

Note on this clone: Other DNA sequences within the sample encode an identical CDR3. The gene calls are TRBV4-3 and TRBJ2-1, with D possibly TRBD1 on 6 matching bases. CDR3 length: 16 amino acids. Germline CDR1 reads LGHNA; CDR2 reads YSLEER. The V gene lost 0 bases and the J gene lost 2 bases, with 11 bases spanning the gap. The CDR3 protein is CASSQDLGATYNEQFF. The CDR3 bases are TGCGCCAGCAGCCAAGATCTGGGGGCGACCTACAATGAGCAGTTCTTC.

In nucleotides, the CDR3 is TGTGCCAGCAAACCGGTCCTGGGGGCAGGGGGAAGGGAGACCCAGTACTTC. This encodes CASKPVLGAGGRETQYF. This chain connects TRBV28 to TRBJ2-5; 7 bases map to TRBD1. V lost 7 bases to trimming and J lost 5 bases; unmatched junction nucleotides: 19. Germline V gene data show CDR1 as MDHEN and CDR2 as SYDVKM. CDR3 length: 17 residues.

The CDR3 loop reads CASSLQVGFRDTQYF. DNA for the CDR3: TGTGCCAGCAGTTTGCAGGTTGGCTTCAGGGATACGCAGTATTTT. This chain uses TRBV28 with TRBJ2-3; D unresolved. Germline V gives CDR1 MDHEN, CDR2 SYDVKM. CDR3 length: 15 residues. Trimming shortened V by 3 bases and J by 6 bases, and 16 bases separated the two germline ends.

The genes are TRBV28 and TRBJ2-7, with D possibly TRBD1 on 5 matching bases. Per the germline V gene, CDR1 is MDHEN and CDR2 is SYDVKM. This CDR3 comprises 13 residues. Trimming removed 5 bases at V and 1 base at J, with 9 bases between. The CDR3 region is CASSRTPSYEQYF. The CDR3 nucleotides read TGTGCCAGCAGTCGGACACCTTCCTACGAGCAGTACTTC. Supplemented by reference TRBV28 and TRBJ2-7, the full variable domain reads DVKVTQSSRYLVKRTGEKVFLECVQDMDHENMFWYRQDPGLGLRLIYFSYDVKMKEKGDIPEGYSVSREKKERFSLILESASTNQTSMYLCASSRTPSYEQYFGPGTRLTVT.

This clone was seen a handful of times. The V and J genes are TRBV18 and TRBJ2-4; maybe TRBD1 (6 bases). Trimming stripped 3 bases from V and 5 bases from J, with 8 bases between. The CDR3 totals 13 residues. Germline V gives CDR1 KGHSH, CDR2 LQKENI. CDR3 region: CASSPRGENIQYF. In nucleotides, the CDR3 is TGTGCCAGCTCACCCAGGGGAGAAAACATTCAGTACTTC.

This chain uses TRBV2 with TRBJ2-7, with unresolved D. This CDR3 spans 16 amino acids. Germline CDR1 and CDR2: SNHLY and FYNNEI. Trimming took 4 bases from V and 0 from J, leaving 16 bases between them. The CDR3 here is CASSANRATSSYEQYF. In nucleotides, the CDR3 is TGTGCCAGCAGTGCTAACAGAGCAACAAGCTCCTACGAGCAGTACTTC.

The rearrangement joins TRBV6-5 to TRBJ2-7; no definite D call. V was cut by 6 bases and J by 1 base, with 16 bases left in between. This CDR3 region has 15 residues. The V gene's germline CDR1 is MNHEY and CDR2 SVGAGI. The chain's CDR3 is CASSVSQLSSYEQYF. The CDR3, as DNA: TGTGCCAGCAGCGTTTCCCAACTTTCATCCTACGAGCAGTACTTC.

This chain connects TRBV7-9 to TRBJ2-3, with 9 bases that match TRBD1. The V gene end was trimmed by 2 bases and the J gene end by 4 bases; junction bases not matched to a gene: 10. The CDR3 contains 17 residues. Germline CDR1 is SEHNR and CDR2 is FQNEAQ (reference sequence). For the CDR3, the DNA is TGTGCCAGCAGCTTAATAGGACAGGGGATCGCGGCAGATACGCAGTATTTT. Its protein product is CASSLIGQGIAADTQYF.

There are a few counts of this clone. V gene TRBV5-1 combines with J gene TRBJ2-3, with a tentative D call TRBD2 (7 bases). Deletions cut 5 bases from V and 4 bases from J, with 23 bases between. CDR3 length: 17 residues. CDR1 and CDR2 from the germline V gene are SGHRS and YFSETQ. CDR3 residues: CASRRGGAGIEADTQYF. The CDR3 bases are TGCGCCAGCAGGAGGGGGGGCGCGGGCATCGAAGCAGATACGCAGTATTTT.

This clone has more than one count but fewer than ten. The V and J genes are TRBV14 and TRBJ2-1; 8 bases are shared with TRBD2. Germline CDR1 SGHDN, CDR2 FVKESK. V trimming: 4 bases; J trimming: 9 bases; junction bases outside the gene matches: 11. This CDR3 contains 15 residues. The CDR3 nucleotides read TGTGCCAGCAGCCGTCGTCCGGGAGGGGCTGGTGAGCAGTTCTTC. This encodes CASSRRPGGAGEQFF.

Details on this clone: A much larger clone lies a single base off, so this may be a read error. This specimen includes other DNA sequences encoding the same CDR3. J is TRBJ1-2 and V is TRBV28, with D hard to call. This CDR3 contains 12 residues. Trimming removed 3 bases from V and 4 bases from J, with 6 bases in between. The germline V gene has CDR1 MDHEN and CDR2 SYDVKM. The CDR3 coding sequence is TGTGCCAGCAGTTTGGACGGCTATGGCTACACCTTC. Translating gives CASSLDGYGYTF.

V is TRBV14 and J is TRBJ2-5; 7 bases align to TRBD2. Germline V gene lookup returns CDR1 SGHDN and CDR2 FVKESK. CDR3 length equals 16 residues. J gave up 1 base and V 0 bases, and 5 bases lay outside the gene matches. CDR3 bases: TGTGCCAGCAGCCAAGATCGGTCTAGCGGCCAAGAGACCCAGTACTTC. As protein: CASSQDRSSGQETQYF.

This clone was recorded only once. The chain recombines TRBV11-3 with TRBJ2-2; unclear D gene. This CDR3 has 14 amino acids. Germline V gene data show CDR1 as SGHNT and CDR2 as YENEEA. Trimming took off 5 bases at V and 1 base at J, with 8 bases between the two ends. For the CDR3, the DNA is TGTGCCAGCAGCCCGCAGAGGAACACCGGGGAGCTGTTTTTT. Its translation: CASSPQRNTGELFF. The full variable domain, with the rest looked up from reference TRBV11-3 and TRBJ2-2, is EAGVVQSPRYKIIEKKQPVAFWCNPISGHNTLYWYLQNLGQGPELLIRYENEEAVDDSQLPKDRFSAERLKGVDSTLKIQPAELGDSAVYLCASSPQRNTGELFFGEGSRLTVL.